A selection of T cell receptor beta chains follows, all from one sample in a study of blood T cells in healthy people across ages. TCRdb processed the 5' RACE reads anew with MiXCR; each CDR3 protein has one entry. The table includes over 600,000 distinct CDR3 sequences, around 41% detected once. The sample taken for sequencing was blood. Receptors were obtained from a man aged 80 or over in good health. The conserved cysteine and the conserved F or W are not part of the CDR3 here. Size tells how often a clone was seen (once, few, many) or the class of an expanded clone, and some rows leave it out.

CDR3 protein: ASSSGVTNEQF; J gene: TRBJ2-1; V gene: TRBV5-4; clone size: NA; CDR3 length: 11
CDR3 protein: ASSESSPGSYNEQY; J gene: NA; V gene: TRBV10-1; clone size: few; CDR3 length: 14
CDR3 protein: ASSIERSSGNTIY; J gene: TRBJ1-3; V gene: TRBV11-2; clone size: NA; CDR3 length: 13
CDR3 protein: ASSKGDISYEQY; J gene: TRBJ2-7; V gene: TRBV6-5; clone size: NA; CDR3 length: 12
CDR3 protein: ASRPSLPLAYEQY; J gene: TRBJ2-7; V gene: TRBV6-2/TRBV6-3; clone size: few; CDR3 length: 13
CDR3 protein: ASSQEGGGAPYNEQF; J gene: TRBJ2-1; V gene: TRBV4-1; clone size: NA; CDR3 length: 15
CDR3 protein: ASSQRLQGPSYGYT; J gene: TRBJ1-2; V gene: TRBV3-1; clone size: NA; CDR3 length: 14
CDR3 protein: ASISRLAKADTQY; J gene: TRBJ2-3; V gene: TRBV6-1; clone size: few; CDR3 length: 13
CDR3 protein: ASSWAGGVDYGCT; J gene: TRBJ1-2; V gene: TRBV28; clone size: once; CDR3 length: 13
CDR3 protein: AGSYRETGANVLT; J gene: TRBJ2-6; V gene: TRBV6-6; clone size: NA; CDR3 length: 13
CDR3 protein: ASSSAGVKDTQY; J gene: TRBJ2-3; V gene: TRBV27; clone size: NA; CDR3 length: 12
CDR3 protein: ASTGVGYTEVF; J gene: TRBJ1-1; V gene: TRBV6-1; clone size: NA; CDR3 length: 11
CDR3 protein: ASSFTPGTSYEQY; J gene: TRBJ2-7; V gene: TRBV12-3/TRBV12-4; clone size: few; CDR3 length: 13
CDR3 protein: SKRRARGTDTQY; J gene: TRBJ2-3; V gene: TRBV20-1; clone size: NA; CDR3 length: 12
CDR3 protein: ASRDSRGSDNEQF; J gene: TRBJ2-1; V gene: TRBV10-1; clone size: once; CDR3 length: 13
CDR3 protein: ASSHTSLGELF; J gene: TRBJ2-2; V gene: TRBV4-2; clone size: NA; CDR3 length: 11
CDR3 protein: ASSANPRATNEKLF; J gene: TRBJ1-4; V gene: TRBV6-1; clone size: few; CDR3 length: 14
CDR3 protein: SAREGPAKDEQY; J gene: NA; V gene: TRBV20-1; clone size: NA; CDR3 length: 12
CDR3 protein: ASRLAGGSYNEQY; J gene: NA; V gene: TRBV5-1; clone size: NA; CDR3 length: 13
CDR3 protein: SAETSGSGPDTQY; J gene: TRBJ2-3; V gene: TRBV20-1; clone size: few; CDR3 length: 13
CDR3 protein: ASSPGQGTAEAF; J gene: TRBJ1-1; V gene: TRBV18; clone size: NA; CDR3 length: 12
CDR3 protein: SARRGQVMETQY; J gene: NA; V gene: TRBV20-1; clone size: NA; CDR3 length: 12
CDR3 protein: ASRMRAGGPNEQY; J gene: TRBJ2-7; V gene: TRBV6-2/TRBV6-3; clone size: NA; CDR3 length: 13
CDR3 protein: ASSLARGALGEAF; J gene: TRBJ1-1; V gene: TRBV7-2; clone size: NA; CDR3 length: 13
CDR3 protein: SVGVEGSDTQY; J gene: TRBJ2-3; V gene: TRBV29-1; clone size: NA; CDR3 length: 11
CDR3 protein: ASSALWGGDGKNIQY; J gene: TRBJ2-4; V gene: TRBV9; clone size: NA; CDR3 length: 15
CDR3 protein: AWSGQGVQNTEAF; J gene: TRBJ1-1; V gene: TRBV30; clone size: NA; CDR3 length: 13
CDR3 protein: ASSDSPATYEQY; J gene: TRBJ2-7; V gene: TRBV6-2/TRBV6-3; clone size: NA; CDR3 length: 12
CDR3 protein: ATSRDASSSYEQY; J gene: TRBJ2-7; V gene: TRBV15; clone size: NA; CDR3 length: 13
CDR3 protein: ASNAGQATNEKLF; J gene: TRBJ1-4; V gene: TRBV7-9; clone size: NA; CDR3 length: 13
CDR3 protein: ASSPPTGLPY; J gene: TRBJ2-5; V gene: TRBV7-2; clone size: NA; CDR3 length: 10